One and the same sample provided the 4 T cell receptor beta chains below, sequenced in a study of T cell repertoires in aging, cancer and after chemotherapy. TRB rearrangements spanning V, D and J were amplified using mixed TRB-A/B primers. TCRdb passed the multiplex PCR reads through MiXCR, listing each CDR3 protein once. The sample lists about 5,300 distinct CDR3 sequences, around a quarter occurring once. TCR beta rearrangements were amplified from peripheral blood genomic DNA. What was sequenced was blood. The receptors derive from a human donor with a solid tumor.

This clonotype is medium-sized (0.01 to 0.1%) within its sample. The chain carries TRBV18 and TRBJ2-7; 8 bases agree with TRBD1. Germline V gives CDR1 KGHSH, CDR2 LQKENI. This CDR3 comprises 14 residues. V was pared by 4 bases and J by 5 bases, with 7 bases of the junction left unmatched. The CDR3 is CASSQDRVSDEQYF. CDR3 nucleotides: TGTGCCAGCTCACAGGACAGGGTCAGCGACGAGCAGTACTTC.

Of note for this clonotype: The final CDR3 position lacks the conserved phenylalanine or tryptophan, pointing to a likely read error. The chain uses TRBV6-5 and TRBJ2-6, with unresolved D. Germline CDR1 and CDR2: MNHEY and SVGAGI. This CDR3 contains 16 residues. The V end lost 5 bases, the J end lost 0 bases, and 11 bases lay between the germline ends. DNA of the CDR3: TGTGCCAGCAGTATGACCCCGGGCTCTGGGGCCAACGTCCTGACTTCC. This encodes CASSMTPGSGANVLTS.

This clonotype was counted only a few times. The chain has TRBV6-5 and TRBJ2-7; 8 bases map to TRBD2. The CDR3 is made up of 13 amino acids. Germline V gives CDR1 MNHEY, CDR2 SVGAGI. Unmatched junction bases numbered 3, after V lost 5 bases and J lost 3 bases. Here the CDR3 reads CASSLLAGYEQYF. CDR3 in DNA: TGTGCCAGCAGTCTGCTAGCGGGCTACGAGCAGTACTTC.

The J gene is TRBJ2-3, the V gene TRBV29-1, with 7 bases that match TRBD2. V lost 1 base to trimming and J lost 5 bases; unmatched junction nucleotides: 6. CDR1 is SQVTM and CDR2 is ANQGSEA in the germline V gene. The CDR3 runs 14 residues. This CDR3 is CSVEGGRAVDTQYF. The CDR3 DNA reads as TGCAGCGTTGAAGGGGGGAGGGCCGTAGATACGCAGTATTTT.